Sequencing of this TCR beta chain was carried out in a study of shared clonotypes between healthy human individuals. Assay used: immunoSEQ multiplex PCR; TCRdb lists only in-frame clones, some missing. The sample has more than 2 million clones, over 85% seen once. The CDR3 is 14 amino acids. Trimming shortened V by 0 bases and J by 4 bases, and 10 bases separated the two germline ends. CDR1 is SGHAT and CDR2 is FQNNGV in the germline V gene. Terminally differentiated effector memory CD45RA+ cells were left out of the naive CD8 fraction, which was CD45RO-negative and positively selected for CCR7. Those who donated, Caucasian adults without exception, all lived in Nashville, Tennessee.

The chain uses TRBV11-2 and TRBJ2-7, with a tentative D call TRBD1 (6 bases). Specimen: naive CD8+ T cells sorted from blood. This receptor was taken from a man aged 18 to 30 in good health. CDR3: CASSLDQGSYEQYF. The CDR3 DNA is TGTGCCAGCAGCTTAGATCAGGGGTCTTACGAGCAGTACTTC.